The 19 T cell receptor beta chains in this list originate from one sample, sequenced in a study of control samples from healthy donors and cancer patients. TCRdb keeps only in-frame clones here, not all; method: immunoSEQ multiplex PCR. The table shows roughly 120,000 clones, with approximately 89% occurring only once. The sequencing sample was made of blood. Receptor source: a man in his forties in good health.

The V and J genes are TRBV2 and TRBJ1-5; D gene uncertain. V shed 1 base and J shed 6 bases, with 4 bases lying between them. The CDR3 spans 12 residues. Germline values: CDR1 SNHLY, CDR2 FYNNEI. CDR3 bases: TGTGCCAGCAGTGAAGAAGTTCAGCCCCAGCATTTT. Translated: CASSEEVQPQHF. Based on the CDR3 plus reference TRBV2 and TRBJ1-5, the full variable domain is EPEVTQTPSHQVTQMGQEVILRCVPISNHLYFYWYRQILGQKVEFLVSFYNNEISEKSEIFDDQFSVERPDGSNFTLKIRSTKLEDSAMYFCASSEEVQPQHFGDGTRLSIL.

V is TRBV6-1 and J is TRBJ1-3; D is ambiguous. This CDR3 comprises 14 residues. V dropped 1 base and J dropped 8 bases, with 12 bases sitting between them. CDR1 and CDR2 (germline): MNHNS, SASEGT. The CDR3 sequence is CASSEVGPPDTIYF. DNA of the CDR3: TGTGCCAGCAGTGAAGTCGGGCCCCCTGACACCATATATTTT.

This clone was observed once. The chain combines TRBV5-6 with TRBJ1-2; D not resolved. With 3 bases removed from V and 2 bases from J, the gap between germline ends came to 20 bases. Germline V gene lookup returns CDR1 SGHDT and CDR2 YYEEEE. The CDR3 contains 17 residues. CDR3 protein: CASSSSAGSPANYGYTF. CDR3 DNA sequence: TGTGCCAGCAGCTCCTCAGCGGGGTCCCCCGCCAACTATGGCTACACCTTC. The variable domain in full, completed from reference TRBV5-6 and TRBJ1-2, reads DAGVTQSPTHLIKTRGQQVTLRCSPKSGHDTVSWYQQALGQGPQFIFQYYEEEERQRGNFPDRFSGHQFPNYSSELNVNALLLGDSALYLCASSSSAGSPANYGYTFGSGTRLTVV.

The CDR3 DNA sequence: TGCGCCAGCAGCCTAGCGGGGGGGCATCGAGAGGAGCAGTTCTTC. Amino acid sequence: CASSLAGGHREEQFF. This chain connects TRBV5-1 to TRBJ2-1; 12 bases are shared with TRBD2. The junction had 9 bases not matched to a gene; V was cut back by 4 bases and J by 10 bases. Germline assignment: CDR1 SGHRS and CDR2 YFSETQ. The CDR3 runs 15 residues.

The genes are TRBV6-6 and TRBJ1-4; possible D gene TRBD1, 6 bases. Looked up from germline, CDR1 is MNHNY and CDR2 is SVGAGI (reference sequence). Trimming cost V 6 bases and J 0 bases, with 14 bases left between them. The CDR3 is 16 amino acids. The CDR3 coding sequence is TGTGCCAGCAGCCTCGGGACACGATCAACTAATGAAAAACTGTTTTTT. This translates into CASSLGTRSTNEKLFF.

DNA for the CDR3: TGTGCCAGCAGGGCCCGTTGGGTCACTGAAGCTTTCTTT. Translation: CASRARWVTEAFF. The chain is built from TRBV12-3 or TRBV12-4 and TRBJ1-1; D remains unclear. The V end lost 6 bases, the J end lost 4 bases, and 12 bases lay between the germline ends. The CDR3 has 13 amino acids.

The chain employs TRBV6-5 and TRBJ1-6; 7 positions match TRBD1. After removal of 6 bases from V and 16 bases from J, the junction contained 9 bases not matched to a gene. CDR3 length: 12 amino acids. Looked up from germline, CDR1 is MNHEY and CDR2 is SVGAGI. CDR3 sequence: CASSALTGFLHF. CDR3 sequence (DNA): TGTGCCAGCAGCGCATTGACAGGGTTTCTCCACTTT.

The chain employs TRBV19 and TRBJ1-5; TRBD1 matches at 9 bases. From germline, CDR1 is LNHDA and CDR2 SQIVND (reference sequence). V lost 5 bases to trimming and J lost 4 bases; unmatched junction nucleotides: 9. This CDR3 comprises 16 residues. CDR3 loop: CASSPRTGATNQPQHF. The CDR3 region has the DNA TGTGCCAGTAGTCCGAGGACAGGGGCGACTAATCAGCCCCAGCATTTT.

This clone was observed once. The chain carries TRBV7-9 and TRBJ1-2; no definite D call. This CDR3 has 17 amino acids. The germline V gene encodes CDR1 SEHNR and CDR2 FQNEAQ (reference sequence). V lost 1 base, J lost 4 bases, and 19 bases lay in between. CDR3 loop: CASSLVWNGAEFYGYTF. DNA for the CDR3: TGTGCCAGCAGCTTAGTATGGAACGGCGCAGAATTCTATGGCTACACCTTC.

This chain joins TRBV25-1 and TRBJ1-2, with a weak D call TRBD1 (5 bases). Deletions cut 3 bases from V and 5 bases from J, with 16 bases between. The CDR3 consists of 15 residues. CDR1 and CDR2 (germline): MGHDK, SYGVNS. In nucleotides, the CDR3 is TGTGCCAGCAGTGATACAGACAGACGAACTTATGGCTACACCTTC. The encoded protein is CASSDTDRRTYGYTF.

The CDR3 nucleotides read TGCGCCAGCAGCGGGACTAGCGGGGCTGCAGATACGCAGTATTTT. Encoded protein: CASSGTSGAADTQYF. The chain joins TRBV5-1 to TRBJ2-3; 13 positions match TRBD2. Trimming removed 4 bases from V and 4 bases from J; junction bases left unmatched: 3. This CDR3 comprises 15 residues. From germline, CDR1 is SGHRS and CDR2 YFSETQ.

The gene calls are TRBV5-1 and TRBJ1-2; D is uncertain. Germline values: CDR1 SGHRS, CDR2 YFSETQ. V lost 2 bases to trimming and J lost 2 bases, with 4 bases between them. The length of the CDR3 is 12 residues. CDR3 protein: CASSFDNYGYTF. The CDR3, as DNA: TGCGCCAGCAGCTTTGACAACTATGGCTACACCTTC.

The V call is TRBV19, the J call TRBJ1-1; tentative D call: TRBD1 (6 bases). CDR1 and CDR2 from the germline V gene are LNHDA and SQIVND (reference sequence). The length of the CDR3 is 12 residues. With 7 bases removed from V and 5 bases from J, the gap between germline ends came to 11 bases. CDR3 region: CASIPGDTEAFF. The CDR3 nucleotides read TGTGCCAGTATCCCAGGGGATACTGAAGCTTTCTTT.

The rearrangement joins TRBV9 to TRBJ2-3, with 12 bases matching TRBD2. This CDR3 region has 16 residues. V shed 4 bases, J shed 4 bases, and the junction held 7 bases outside the gene matches. Germline V gene sequence: CDR1 SGDLS, CDR2 YYNGEE. CDR3: CASSLGLAGSADTQYF. CDR3 nucleotides: TGTGCCAGCAGCCTCGGACTAGCGGGGTCGGCAGATACGCAGTATTTT.

The V call is TRBV19, the J call TRBJ1-5, with 9 bases identical to TRBD1. The CDR3 runs 17 residues. Losses at the gene ends were 3 bases for V and 0 bases for J; bases not matched to a gene: 6. The germline CDR1 and CDR2 sequences are LNHDA and SQIVND (reference sequence). The CDR3 region has the DNA TGTGCCAGTAGTATCGGGGACAGGGCCTTTAGCAATCAGCCCCAGCATTTT. This codes for CASSIGDRAFSNQPQHF. The complete variable domain, with remaining parts taken from reference TRBV19 and TRBJ1-5, reads DGGITQSPKYLFRKEGQNVTLSCEQNLNHDAMYWYRQDPGQGLRLIYYSQIVNDFQKGDIAEGYSVSREKKESFPLTVTSAQKNPTAFYLCASSIGDRAFSNQPQHFGDGTRLSIL.

The chain joins TRBV12-5 to TRBJ2-7; D gene uncertain. Trimming shortened V by 6 bases and J by 3 bases, and 6 bases separated the two germline ends. This CDR3 has 11 amino acids. The germline CDR1 and CDR2 sequences are LGHNT and FRNRAP. The CDR3: CASGRSYEQYF. The CDR3 DNA is TGTGCTAGTGGCCGAAGCTACGAGCAGTACTTC.

The chain joins TRBV6-6 to TRBJ2-2; 12 bases fit TRBD2. Germline V gene sequence: CDR1 MNHNY, CDR2 SVGAGI (reference sequence). The CDR3 runs to 15 residues. Trimming cost V 7 bases and J 2 bases; bases outside gene matches: 2. The CDR3 DNA reads TGTGCCAGCAAACTAGCGGGGGGTAACACCGGGGAGCTGTTTTTT. This codes for CASKLAGGNTGELFF.

This clone has a single count. The chain is built from TRBV5-6 and TRBJ2-7; D is ambiguous. Per the germline V gene, CDR1 is SGHDT and CDR2 is YYEEEE. The CDR3 length is 12 residues. The V end was cut by 1 base, the J end by 7 bases, with 9 bases between. The CDR3 reads CASSLSGIEQYF. In DNA form, the CDR3 reads TGTGCCAGCAGCTTGTCTGGGATAGAGCAGTACTTC.

This chain connects TRBV6-6 to TRBJ1-3; unclear D gene. Trimming cost V 8 bases and J 0 bases, with 14 bases left between them. Germline loops: CDR1 MNHNY, CDR2 SVGAGI (reference sequence). The CDR3 contains 15 residues. The CDR3 DNA sequence: TGTGCCAGCGCCGGCGGAGACATCTCTGGAAACACCATATATTTT. It specifies CASAGGDISGNTIYF.